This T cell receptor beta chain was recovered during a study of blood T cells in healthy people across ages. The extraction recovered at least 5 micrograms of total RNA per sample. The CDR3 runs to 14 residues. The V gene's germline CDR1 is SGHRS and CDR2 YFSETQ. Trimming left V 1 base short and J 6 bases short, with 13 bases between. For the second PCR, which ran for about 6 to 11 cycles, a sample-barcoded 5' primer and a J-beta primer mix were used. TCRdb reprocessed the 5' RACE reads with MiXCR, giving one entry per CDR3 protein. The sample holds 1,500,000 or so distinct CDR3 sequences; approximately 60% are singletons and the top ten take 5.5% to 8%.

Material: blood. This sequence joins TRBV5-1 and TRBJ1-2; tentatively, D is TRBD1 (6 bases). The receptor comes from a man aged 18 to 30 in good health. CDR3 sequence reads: CASSLFRGQDGYTF. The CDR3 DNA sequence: TGCGCCAGCAGCTTGTTTCGGGGGCAGGATGGCTACACCTTC.